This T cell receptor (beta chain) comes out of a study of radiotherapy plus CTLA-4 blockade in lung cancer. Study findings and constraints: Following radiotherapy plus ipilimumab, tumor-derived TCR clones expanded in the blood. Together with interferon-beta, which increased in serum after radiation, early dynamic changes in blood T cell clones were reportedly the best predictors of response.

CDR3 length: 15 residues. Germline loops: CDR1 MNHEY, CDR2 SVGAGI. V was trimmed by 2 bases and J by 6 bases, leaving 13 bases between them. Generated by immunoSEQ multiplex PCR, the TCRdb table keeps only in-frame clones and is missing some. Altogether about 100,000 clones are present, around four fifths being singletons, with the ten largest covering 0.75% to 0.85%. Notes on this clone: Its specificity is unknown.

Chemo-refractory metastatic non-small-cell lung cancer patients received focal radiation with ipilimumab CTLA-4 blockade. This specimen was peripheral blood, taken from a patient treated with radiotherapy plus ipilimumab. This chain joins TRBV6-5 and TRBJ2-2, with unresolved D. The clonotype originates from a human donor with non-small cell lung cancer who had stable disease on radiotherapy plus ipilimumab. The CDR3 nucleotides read TGTGCCAGCAGTTACGGGGTAGGGTTGGCCGGGGAGCTGTTTTTT. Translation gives CASSYGVGLAGELFF.